Listed below are T cell receptor beta chains from one sample, sequenced in a study of shared clonotypes between healthy human individuals. TCRdb keeps only in-frame clones here, not all; method: immunoSEQ multiplex PCR. Of 2 million to 2.5 million clones in the sample, 93% are singletons; the top ten hold 0.36%. The sequencing sample was made of naive CD4+ T cells from PBMCs. The receptors were sampled from a man in his late teens or twenties in good health. Some clones in this sample may be carry-over from other donors' samples. Each CDR3 is given without its conserved first and last residue.

cdr3_aa,j_call,v_call
ASSSLARTGELF,TRBJ2-2,TRBV7-8
ASSLGDRVGTEAF,TRBJ1-1,TRBV28
ASSLLYLREQF,TRBJ2-1,TRBV28
ASSPDGRTTEAF,TRBJ1-1,TRBV27
ASRAEDYHEQY,TRBJ2-7,TRBV6-6
ASRFTGDTEAF,TRBJ1-1,TRBV2
ASSIDLGGNIQY,TRBJ2-4,TRBV19
ASSLSRGSYNEQF,TRBJ2-1,TRBV7-3
ATRAGGNQPQH,TRBJ1-5,TRBV28
ASNPRGDTQY,TRBJ2-3,TRBV5-6
ASSLTPSNQPQH,TRBJ1-5,TRBV28
ATTRDGANTGELF,TRBJ2-2,TRBV25-1
ASRTGGYSYNEQF,TRBJ2-1,TRBV28
ASSPGQIAYGYT,TRBJ1-2,TRBV5-1
ASSGMAQETQY,TRBJ2-5,TRBV2
ASSPSRAEAF,TRBJ1-1,TRBV7-9
ASSPTGVVETDTQY,TRBJ2-3,TRBV9
ASSPRGTNTGELF,TRBJ2-2,TRBV14
ASSSGPIYEQY,TRBJ2-7,TRBV28
ASSPSGSITDTQY,TRBJ2-3,TRBV11-3
ASSESTTSRNYEQY,TRBJ2-7,TRBV10-2
ASTSNRGNTDTQY,TRBJ2-3,TRBV4-1
ASSYPLGSGTDTQY,TRBJ2-3,TRBV6-6
ATSRDPPGEKLF,TRBJ1-4,TRBV15
ASSLGGRAVTGELF,TRBJ2-2,TRBV11-2
ASSPRTVMNTEAF,TRBJ1-1,TRBV6-6
ASSQGQARQAF,TRBJ1-1,TRBV14
ASSGAGLPPYEQY,TRBJ2-7,TRBV5-6
ASRYRAGESVVNTGELF,TRBJ2-2,TRBV27
ASSPTDRWNSGNTIY,TRBJ1-3,TRBV18
ASSLKVGRTSTDTQY,TRBJ2-3,TRBV7-3
ASSFGAANTGELF,TRBJ2-2,TRBV5-1
ASSLQQGLSYEQY,TRBJ2-7,TRBV11-2
ASSYEDYSNQPQH,TRBJ1-5,TRBV6-6
ASSQAVNPGFPGDYGYT,TRBJ1-2,TRBV4-3
ASSGRWVNEQF,TRBJ2-1,TRBV19
ASSLLVNYGYT,TRBJ1-2,TRBV5-1
ASSPAIEANEKLF,TRBJ1-4,TRBV18
ASSPVSKVDTGELF,TRBJ2-2,TRBV18
ASHDSWGYT,TRBJ1-2,TRBV25-1